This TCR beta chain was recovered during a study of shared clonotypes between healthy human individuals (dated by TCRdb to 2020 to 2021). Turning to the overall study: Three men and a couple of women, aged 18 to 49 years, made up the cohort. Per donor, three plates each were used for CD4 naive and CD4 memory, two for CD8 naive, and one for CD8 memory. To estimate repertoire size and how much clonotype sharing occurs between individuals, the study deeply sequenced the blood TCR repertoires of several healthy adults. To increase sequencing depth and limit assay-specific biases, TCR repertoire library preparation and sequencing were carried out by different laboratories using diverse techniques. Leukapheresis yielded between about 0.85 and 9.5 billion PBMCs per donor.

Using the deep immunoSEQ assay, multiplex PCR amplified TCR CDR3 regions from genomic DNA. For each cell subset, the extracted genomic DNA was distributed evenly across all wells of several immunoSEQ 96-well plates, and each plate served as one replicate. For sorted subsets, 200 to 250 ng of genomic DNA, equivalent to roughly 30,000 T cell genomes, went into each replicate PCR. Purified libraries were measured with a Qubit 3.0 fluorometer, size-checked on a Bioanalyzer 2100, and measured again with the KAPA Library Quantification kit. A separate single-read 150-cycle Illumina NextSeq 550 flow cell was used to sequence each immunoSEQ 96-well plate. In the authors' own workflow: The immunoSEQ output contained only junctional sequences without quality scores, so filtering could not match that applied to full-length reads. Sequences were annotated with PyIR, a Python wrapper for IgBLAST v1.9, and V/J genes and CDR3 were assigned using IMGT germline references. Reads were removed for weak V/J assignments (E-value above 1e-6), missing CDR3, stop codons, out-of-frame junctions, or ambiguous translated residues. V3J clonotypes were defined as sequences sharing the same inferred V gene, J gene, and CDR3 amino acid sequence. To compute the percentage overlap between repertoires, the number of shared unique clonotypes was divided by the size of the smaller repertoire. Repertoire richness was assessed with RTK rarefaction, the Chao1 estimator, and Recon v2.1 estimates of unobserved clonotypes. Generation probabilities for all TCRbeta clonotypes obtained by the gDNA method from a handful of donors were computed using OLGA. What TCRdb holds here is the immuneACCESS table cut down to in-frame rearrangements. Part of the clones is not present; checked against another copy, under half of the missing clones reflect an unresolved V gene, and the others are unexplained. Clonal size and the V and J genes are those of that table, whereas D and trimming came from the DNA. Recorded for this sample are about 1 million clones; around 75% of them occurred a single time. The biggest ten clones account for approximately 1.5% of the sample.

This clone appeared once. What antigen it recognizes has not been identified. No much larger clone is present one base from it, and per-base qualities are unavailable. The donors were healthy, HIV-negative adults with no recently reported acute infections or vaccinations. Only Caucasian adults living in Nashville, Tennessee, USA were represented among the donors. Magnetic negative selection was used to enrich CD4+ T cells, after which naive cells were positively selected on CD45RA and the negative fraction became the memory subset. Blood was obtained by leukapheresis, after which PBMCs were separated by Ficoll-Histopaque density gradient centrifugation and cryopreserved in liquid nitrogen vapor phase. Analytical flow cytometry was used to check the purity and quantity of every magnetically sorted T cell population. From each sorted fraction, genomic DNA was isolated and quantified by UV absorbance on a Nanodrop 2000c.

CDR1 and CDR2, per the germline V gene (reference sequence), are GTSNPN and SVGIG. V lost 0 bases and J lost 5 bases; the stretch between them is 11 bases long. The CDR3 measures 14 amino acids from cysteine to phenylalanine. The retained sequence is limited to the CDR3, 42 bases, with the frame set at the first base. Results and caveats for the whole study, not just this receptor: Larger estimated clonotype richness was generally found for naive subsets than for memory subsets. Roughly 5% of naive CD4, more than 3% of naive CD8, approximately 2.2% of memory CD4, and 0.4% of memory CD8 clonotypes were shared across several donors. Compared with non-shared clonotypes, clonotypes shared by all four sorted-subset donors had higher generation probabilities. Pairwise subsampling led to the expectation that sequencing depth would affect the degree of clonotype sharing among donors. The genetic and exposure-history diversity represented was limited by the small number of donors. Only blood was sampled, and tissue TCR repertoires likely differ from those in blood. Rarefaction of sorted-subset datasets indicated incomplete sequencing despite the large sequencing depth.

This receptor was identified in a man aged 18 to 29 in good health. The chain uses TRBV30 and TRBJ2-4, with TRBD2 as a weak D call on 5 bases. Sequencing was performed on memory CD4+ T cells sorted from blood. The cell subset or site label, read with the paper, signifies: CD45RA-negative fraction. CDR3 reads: CAWSVLGGENIQYF. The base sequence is TGTGCCTGGAGTGTACTAGGTGGGGAAAACATTCAGTACTTC.